This note documents a single T cell receptor (beta chain) sequence. This CDR3 is built from 15 residues. Between the trimmed V and J ends, which lost 7 bases and 3 bases, there was a span of 18 bases. CDR1 is MDHEN, CDR2 SYDVKM, per germline. The method was immunoSEQ multiplex PCR; TCRdb's version includes in-frame clones alone and lacks a portion of them. In the table there are some 150,000 clones, over 75% of which are singletons. The entry originates in a study of blood T cell repertoires in COVID-19. Study information: The samples span acute and convalescent COVID-19 from the United States, Italy and Spain.

The chain joins TRBV28 to TRBJ1-2; D is undetermined. This TCR came from a woman aged 30 to 39 with acute COVID-19. The sequenced sample consisted of PBMCs or T cells enriched from blood (not recorded which). The CDR3 region is CASTITPAGDYGYTF. The CDR3 bases are TGTGCCAGCACCATTACCCCCGCCGGGGACTATGGCTACACCTTC.